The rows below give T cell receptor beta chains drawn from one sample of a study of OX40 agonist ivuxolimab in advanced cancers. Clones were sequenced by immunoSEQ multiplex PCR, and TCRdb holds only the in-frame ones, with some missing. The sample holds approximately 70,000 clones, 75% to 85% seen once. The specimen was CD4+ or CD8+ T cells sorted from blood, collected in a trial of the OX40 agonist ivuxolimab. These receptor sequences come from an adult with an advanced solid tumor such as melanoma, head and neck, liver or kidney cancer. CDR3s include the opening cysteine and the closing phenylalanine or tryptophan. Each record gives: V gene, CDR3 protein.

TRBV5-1	CASSLTAGDRTDTQYF
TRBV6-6	CASTGLAATSTDTQYF
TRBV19	CASSPSGGPTDTQYF
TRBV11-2	CASSRTGANTGELFF
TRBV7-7	CASSLGTSGGIQETQYF
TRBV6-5	CASSYSSNTEAFF
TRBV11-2	CASSLESVGQETQYF
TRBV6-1	CASKSPNTGELFF
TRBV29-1	CSVETSSGNTIYF
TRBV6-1	CASSDQGGTEAFF
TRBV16	CASSQGSARGSEAFF
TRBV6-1	CASSVPANLHQPQHF
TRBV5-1	CASGLDRGNTEAFF
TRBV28	CAGTGTSPDTQYF
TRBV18	CASSPAGQDTQYF
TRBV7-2	CASSVPGAGTGELFF
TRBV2	CASSDTLAGAKNIQYF
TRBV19	CASSNRQVLVETQYF
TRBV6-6	CASSPHRDEQFF
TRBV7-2	CASSLAGLGMNTEAFF
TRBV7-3	CASSLKGTGDIDFRSISSYNEQFF
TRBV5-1	CASSSGQGSTGELFF
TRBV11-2	CASSSAGTGPNSPLHF
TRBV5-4	CASSPQPGTSALRETQYF
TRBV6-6	CASSLQGAIEAFF
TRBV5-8	CASSLVRGQTEAFF
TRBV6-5	CASSYASGRSGEQYF
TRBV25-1	CASSAMPGQGAGTDTQYF
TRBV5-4	CASSLGRTSNEQFF
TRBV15	CATSRDRGFEAFF
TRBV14	CASSQDIGLSNIQYF
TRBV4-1	CASSQRTGTFYGYTF
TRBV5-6	CASSLAQGAVGGNQPQHF
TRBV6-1	CASSEARTGETYEQYF
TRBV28	CATSEEGRSISNQPQHF
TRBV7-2	CASSRDYFSEAFF
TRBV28	CASKEERGNQPQHF
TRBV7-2	CASSLDPGTGGYTF